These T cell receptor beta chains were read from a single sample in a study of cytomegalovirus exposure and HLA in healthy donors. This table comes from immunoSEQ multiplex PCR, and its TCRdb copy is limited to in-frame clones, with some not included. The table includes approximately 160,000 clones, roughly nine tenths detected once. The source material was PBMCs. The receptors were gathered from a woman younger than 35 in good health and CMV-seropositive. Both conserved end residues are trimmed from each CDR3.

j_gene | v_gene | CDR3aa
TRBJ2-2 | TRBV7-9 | ASSRSGGQITGELF
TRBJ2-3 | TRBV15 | ATSPGRGGPDTQY
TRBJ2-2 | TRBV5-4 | ASSDWTGFNGELF
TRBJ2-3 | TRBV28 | ASSSREAGGLADTQY
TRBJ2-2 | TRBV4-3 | ASSPHQGLNTGELF
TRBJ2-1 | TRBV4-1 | ASSQVARGGNEQF
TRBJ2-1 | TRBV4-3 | ASSQVWAGYNEQF
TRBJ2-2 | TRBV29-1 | SVEGGHSEGAGELF
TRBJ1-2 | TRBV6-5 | ASSQSDRLGGYT
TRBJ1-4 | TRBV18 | ASSDRGLDEKLF
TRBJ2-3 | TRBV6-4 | ASSRQGSGADTQY
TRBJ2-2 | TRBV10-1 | ASSLSNTGELF
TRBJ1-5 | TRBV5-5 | ASSPGYGNQPQH
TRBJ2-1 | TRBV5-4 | ASSKDRQGSSYNEQF
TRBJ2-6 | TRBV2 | ASSDYRGSGANVLT
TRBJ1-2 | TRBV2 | ASSAYDGYT
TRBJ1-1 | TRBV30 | AWRWDRGMNTEAF
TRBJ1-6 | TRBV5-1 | ASRPTRVNSPLH